This TCR beta chain appears in the sequencing data of a study of memory CD4+ T cells and cytomegalovirus serostatus (dated by TCRdb to about 2019). In terms of the full investigation: The cohort comprised 33 healthy Belgian adults, 9 CMV seropositive and 24 CMV seronegative. To replicate a published TCR-based CMV serostatus classifier, the researchers sequenced the CD4+ memory TCRbeta repertoires of a Belgian cohort whose cytomegalovirus serostatus was known. The paper as a whole reports these results and caveats: Results were interpreted as suggesting that the CMV-associated TCR signature is largely present in the CD4+ memory repertoire. Only CD4+CD45RO+ memory cells were sequenced, in contrast to the original study, in which naive and memory CD4+ and CD8+ populations were covered. Among the roughly 160 previously reported CMV-associated TCRbeta sequences, 67 showed up in the CD4+ memory repertoires, with each one found in between one and five individuals. For predicting CMV serostatus, the median bootstrapped AUC was about 0.94 using the original framework and about 0.9 using a US-trained random forest. On the Belgian cohort, the classifier based on the original framework reached a median bootstrapped AUC of about 0.96, with a 95% CI of 0.76-1.00.

Turning to this clone: The clone's antigen remains unknown. No quality values exist for individual bases; no much larger clone is one base distant.

A FACSAria II was used to sort memory CD4+ T cells, defined as single viable CD3+CD4+CD8-CD45RO+ cells. CMV serostatus was determined with a Roche Elecsys assay detecting serum IgG against CMV pp150, pp28, p38 and p52. After the samples were thawed, total CD4+ T cells were enriched through positive selection using CD4 magnetic microbeads. The samples came from a different study that was designed specifically to examine the CD4+ T cell memory repertoire. Following standard operating procedures, peripheral blood mononuclear cells were isolated and cryopreserved, while serum was kept at -80 degrees C. The staining relied on CD3-PerCP (BW264/56), CD4-APC (RPA-T4), CD45RO-PE (UCHT1) and CD8-Pacific Orange (3B5) antibodies, and Sytox blue was used to exclude non-viable cells. Genomic DNA was extracted from sorted cells with the Quick-DNA Microprep Kit. Amplification of TCRbeta DNA was done with the immunoSEQ hsTCRbeta kit, following the protocol from the manufacturer. An Illumina MiSeq instrument was used to sequence the TCRbeta libraries. The authors' pipeline ran thus. Removing out-of-frame sequences left a few million distinct TCRbeta sequences, an average of around 67,000 per individual. Two values were used to score each individual: the count of roughly 180 previously reported CMV-associated TCRbeta sequences and the total count of productive distinct TCRbeta sequences. A beta-binomial model was reimplemented in Python, and scikit-learn random forests with default parameters were trained on data from the US cohort. On the Belgian cohort, classifier performance was reported as the median AUC, along with percentile confidence intervals, across 10,000 bootstrap iterations. This immuneACCESS table, as held by TCRdb, lists in-frame sequences with V and J called but not all clones. Of the missing ones, under half trace to an unresolved V gene in checked studies; the others have no known cause. V and J calls and clone size follow that table, whereas D and trimming were derived from the DNA. The sample data list about 61,000 clones, and 75% to 85% of these were observed just once. 0.85% to 0.95% of the sample belongs to the ten largest clones.

Sample: memory CD4+ T cells from blood. This TCR was recovered from an adult in good health and CMV-seronegative.

In nucleotide form, the sequence is TGTGCCAGCAGAAGCGGCGGGAGCGGCTACAATGAGCAGTTCTTC. Its protein reads: CASRSGGSGYNEQFF. Recombination joined TRBV6-1 with TRBJ2-1, and 7 junction bases match TRBD2. The CDR3 holds 15 amino acids from the cysteine to the phenylalanine. The read is trimmed to its CDR3 DNA, 45 bases read in frame from base 1. Germline trimming amounts to 6 bases on V and 3 bases on J, with 8 as the count of junction bases outside the gene matches. For CDR1 and CDR2, the germline V gene lists MNHNS and SASEGT.